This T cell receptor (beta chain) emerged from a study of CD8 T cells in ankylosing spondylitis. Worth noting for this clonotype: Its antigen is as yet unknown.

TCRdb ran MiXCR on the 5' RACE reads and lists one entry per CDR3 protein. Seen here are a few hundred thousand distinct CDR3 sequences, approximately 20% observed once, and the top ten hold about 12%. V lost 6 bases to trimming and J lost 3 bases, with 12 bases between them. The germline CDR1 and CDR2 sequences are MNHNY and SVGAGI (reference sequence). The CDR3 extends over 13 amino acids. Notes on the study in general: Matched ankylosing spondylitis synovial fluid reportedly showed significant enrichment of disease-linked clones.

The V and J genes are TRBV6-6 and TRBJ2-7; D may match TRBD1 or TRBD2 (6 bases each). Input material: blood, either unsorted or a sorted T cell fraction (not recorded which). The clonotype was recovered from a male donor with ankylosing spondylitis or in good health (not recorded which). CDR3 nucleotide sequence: TGTGCCAGCAGGGTACAGGGACTCTACGAGCAGTACTTC. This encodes CASRVQGLYEQYF.